This T cell receptor beta chain was documented in a study of T-cell reconstitution after alpha-beta-depleted transplantation in children. V shed 3 bases and J shed 6 bases, with 15 bases lying between them. The CDR3 is made up of 15 amino acids. Researchers prepared the TCRbeta library using unique molecular identifiers, the study reports. TCRdb fed the PCR reads into MiXCR, producing one record per CDR3 protein. The sample records around 200,000 distinct CDR3 sequences, approximately 6.8% being singletons. The sample holds many counts of this clonotype. This TCR was sampled from a human donor who donated a stem cell graft to a child with Wiskott-Aldrich syndrome. Sequences were derived from PBMCs from the stem cell graft donor, sampled from the stem cell graft. The chain couples TRBV12-3 or TRBV12-4 to TRBJ2-1, with D maybe TRBD1 (5 bases). The DNA of the CDR3 is TGTGCCAGCAGTTTCGGCCAGGGCTTGGGCAATGAGCAGTTCTTC. Translated, it gives CASSFGQGLGNEQFF.